The 17 T cell receptor beta chains listed next were all sequenced from one sample in a study of blood T cell repertoires in COVID-19. The repertoire was sequenced with immunoSEQ multiplex PCR; TCRdb's copy has only in-frame clones and lacks some. The sample has about 360,000 clones, approximately 88% seen once. Material for sequencing was PBMCs or T cells enriched from blood (not recorded which). The source is a woman aged 40 to 50 with acute COVID-19.

This chain uses TRBV6-5 with TRBJ1-5; 8 positions match TRBD1. The CDR3 sequence is 14 residues long. After removal of 7 bases from V and 7 bases from J, the junction contained 9 bases not matched to a gene. CDR1 MNHEY and CDR2 SVGAGI come from the germline V gene. CDR3 region: CASTPGQGGQPQHF. CDR3 nucleotide sequence: TGTGCCAGCACTCCAGGACAGGGAGGACAGCCCCAGCATTTT.

Written as DNA, the CDR3 is TGCGCCAGCAGCCGCGACCAGGGGTGGGGCTACACCTTC. Translation: CASSRDQGWGYTF. The chain is built from TRBV4-1 and TRBJ1-2; a weak D match, TRBD1 (6 bases). The CDR3 runs to 13 residues. Germline values: CDR1 MGHRA, CDR2 YSYEKL. Trimming stripped 4 bases from V and 8 bases from J, with 14 bases between.

The rearrangement uses TRBV6-5 and TRBJ1-4; 10 nucleotides line up with TRBD1. The germline gives CDR1 MNHEY, CDR2 SVGAGI. J was trimmed by 8 bases and V by 6 bases; bases with no gene match: 9. The CDR3 is 15 amino acids. The DNA for the CDR3 is TGTGCCAGCAGGGGGACAGGGGCGGCGGAGGAAAAACTGTTTTTT. This encodes CASRGTGAAEEKLFF.

The CDR3 DNA reads TGCGCCAGCAGCCCGGAAGGGACAGGGGTTTGGGATACGCAGTATTTT. Translating it yields CASSPEGTGVWDTQYF. V and J are TRBV5-1 and TRBJ2-3, with 10 bases identical to TRBD1. The V gene end was trimmed by 4 bases and the J gene end by 6 bases; junction bases not matched to a gene: 11. CDR1 and CDR2 from the germline V gene are SGHRS and YFSETQ. The CDR3 is made up of 16 amino acids. Full variable domain (outside the CDR3, taken from reference TRBV5-1 and TRBJ2-3): KAGVTQTPRYLIKTRGQQVTLSCSPISGHRSVSWYQQTPGQGLQFLFEYFSETQRNKGNFPGRFSGRQFSNSRSEMNVSTLELGDSALYLCASSPEGTGVWDTQYFGPGTRLTVL.

The rearrangement joins TRBV6-2 or TRBV6-3 to TRBJ1-2, with D tentatively TRBD1 (5 bases). Per germline, CDR1 MNHEY and CDR2 SVGEGT. The CDR3 is 13 amino acids. V lost 6 bases and J 4 bases, leaving 12 bases between the germline ends. This CDR3 is CASSDSSFYGYTF. CDR3 DNA sequence: TGTGCCAGCAGCGACAGTTCCTTCTATGGCTACACCTTC.

The J gene is TRBJ2-7, the V gene TRBV3-1 (or the pseudogene TRBV3-2), with 8 bases that match TRBD2. Germline CDR1 and CDR2: LGHDT and YNNKEL (reference sequence). The CDR3 contains 15 residues. V trimming: 5 bases; J trimming: 2 bases; junction bases outside the gene matches: 8. CDR3 region: CASSATSGPTYEQYF. CDR3 in DNA: TGTGCCAGCAGCGCTACTAGCGGACCCACCTACGAGCAGTACTTC.

The chain recombines TRBV7-9 with TRBJ2-3; perhaps TRBD1 as D (6 bases). CDR1 SEHNR and CDR2 FQNEAQ come from the germline V gene (reference sequence). The CDR3 contains 13 residues. Trimming stripped 6 bases from V and 4 bases from J, with 11 bases between. The CDR3 DNA reads TGTGCCAGCAGTCCCAGGGGTCCAGATACGCAGTATTTT. Translation: CASSPRGPDTQYF.

The rearrangement links TRBV7-8 to TRBJ1-5; D is perhaps TRBD1 (6 bases). V was trimmed by 4 bases and J by 1 base, leaving 17 bases between them. Germline V gene lookup returns CDR1 SGHVS and CDR2 FQNEAQ. The CDR3 contains 17 residues. In DNA form, the CDR3 reads TGTGCCAGCAGCTCGACCTGGTCGCAGGGGAGCAATCAGCCCCAGCATTTT. The encoded protein is CASSSTWSQGSNQPQHF.

This rearrangement joins TRBV7-2 to TRBJ1-5; D is unclear. This CDR3 has 15 residues. V dropped 4 bases and J dropped 5 bases, with 15 bases sitting between them. The germline CDR1 and CDR2 sequences are SGHTA and FQGNSA. The CDR3 sequence: CASSSAGSLHQPQHF. CDR3 nucleotides: TGTGCCAGCAGCTCAGCCGGGTCCCTACATCAGCCCCAGCATTTT.

The gene calls are TRBV7-2 and TRBJ2-3; D perhaps matches TRBD2 (6 bases). V was cut by 6 bases and J by 4 bases, with 14 bases left in between. This CDR3 contains 14 residues. The germline V gene has CDR1 SGHTA and CDR2 FQGNSA. DNA for the CDR3: TGTGCCAGCAGGTCGGGACTCCCGGCAGATACGCAGTATTTT. Residues: CASRSGLPADTQYF.

The gene calls are TRBV7-8 and TRBJ2-5; TRBD2 aligns across 9 bases. The germline CDR1 and CDR2 sequences are SGHVS and FQNEAQ. V shed 6 bases and J 2 bases; nucleotides not matched to a gene: 10. The CDR3 has 16 amino acids. The CDR3 region has the DNA TGTGCCAGCAGAACCAGCGGGGGGAGAGGGCAAGAGACCCAGTACTTC. Translation: CASRTSGGRGQETQYF.

V is TRBV19 and J is TRBJ2-6; TRBD1 matches 7 bases. Germline assignment: CDR1 LNHDA and CDR2 SQIVND (reference sequence). The CDR3 totals 15 residues. After removal of 4 bases from V and 2 bases from J, the junction contained 2 bases not matched to a gene. CDR3 in DNA: TGTGCCAGTAGTACTACAGGGGCTGGGGCCAACGTCCTGACTTTC. Translation: CASSTTGAGANVLTF.

This rearrangement joins TRBV5-5 to TRBJ2-5, with a possible D match to TRBD2 (6 bases). This CDR3 contains 14 residues. Germline CDR1 is SGHKS and CDR2 is YYEKEE (reference sequence). With 5 bases removed from V and 2 bases from J, the gap between germline ends came to 13 bases. CDR3 amino acids: CASSPGLQQETQYF. CDR3 nucleotides: TGTGCCAGCAGTCCGGGACTCCAACAAGAGACCCAGTACTTC. Looking up the rest from reference TRBV5-5 and TRBJ2-5 gives the full variable domain: DAGVTQSPTHLIKTRGQQVTLRCSPISGHKSVSWYQQVLGQGPQFIFQYYEKEERGRGNFPDRFSARQFPNYSSELNVNALLLGDSALYLCASSPGLQQETQYFGPGTRLLVL.

This chain links TRBV6-5 with TRBJ1-5, with TRBD1 as a possible D gene (6 bases). There are 14 residues in the CDR3. CDR1 and CDR2 (germline): MNHEY, SVGAGI. Trimming cost V 6 bases and J 4 bases, with 13 bases left between them. This chain's CDR3 is CASSRQVGNQPQHF. The CDR3 coding sequence is TGTGCCAGCAGCCGACAGGTCGGGAATCAGCCCCAGCATTTT.

The V gene is TRBV4-1, the J gene TRBJ2-5, with 8 positions matching TRBD2. CDR3 length: 15 residues. V dropped 5 bases and J dropped 5; count of bases not matched to a gene: 10. Germline CDR1 MGHRA, CDR2 YSYEKL. This CDR3 reads CASSSRTSRMETQYF. In DNA form, the CDR3 reads TGCGCCAGCAGCTCTCGGACTAGCAGGATGGAGACCCAGTACTTC.

This clone was picked up one time. The chain recombines TRBV2 with TRBJ1-2; 8 bases match TRBD1. Germline CDR1 and CDR2: SNHLY and FYNNEI. This CDR3 is built from 18 residues. V gave up 4 bases and J gave up 0 bases; unmatched junction bases: 13. CDR3 nucleotides: TGTGCCAGCAGTGTCTCCCCAGGGGGCGCATCAGCTAACTATGGCTACACCTTC. Its protein product is CASSVSPGGASANYGYTF.

J is TRBJ1-2 and V is TRBV2; TRBD1 aligns across 8 bases. Germline assignment: CDR1 SNHLY and CDR2 FYNNEI. Trimming took 11 bases from V and 4 from J; bases not matched to a gene: 12. The CDR3 is made up of 14 amino acids. Here the CDR3 reads CAGRPQDRGYGYTF. The CDR3 DNA reads TGTGCCGGCCGGCCCCAAGACAGGGGCTATGGCTACACCTTC.